Listed below are T cell receptor beta chains from one sample, sequenced in a study of cytomegalovirus exposure and HLA in healthy donors. TCRdb's copy holds only in-frame clones and misses some; the assay was immunoSEQ multiplex PCR. The sample has roughly 90,000 clones; around 84% are singletons. The sample consisted of PBMCs. The receptors originated from a woman in her forties in good health and CMV-seropositive. The CDR3 runs from the conserved cysteine through the conserved F or W. D genes are given only for firm matches. A row's size may be missing; if present it is once, few, many or a size class.

J | V | D | size | CDR3 | DNA
TRBJ2-7 | TRBV6-5 | - | - | CASSYHRGYEQYF | TGTGCCAGCAGTTACCACCGGGGCTACGAGCAGTACTTC
TRBJ1-2 | TRBV2 | TRBD1 | - | CASCRDRGYYGYTF | TGTGCCAGCTGCCGGGACAGGGGTTACTATGGCTACACCTTC
TRBJ1-5 | TRBV10-3 | TRBD1 | - | CAISESGDSVNQPQHF | TGTGCCATCAGTGAGTCGGGGGACAGTGTCAATCAGCCCCAGCATTTT
TRBJ2-1 | TRBV6-4 | TRBD2 | - | CASVSGTRETYSYNEQFF | TGTGCCAGCGTATCCGGGACTAGAGAAACCTACTCCTACAATGAGCAGTTCTTC
TRBJ1-5 | TRBV28 | - | - | CASSPPAVNQPQHF | TGTGCCAGCAGTCCTCCGGCGGTCAATCAGCCCCAGCATTTT
TRBJ2-2 | TRBV15 | TRBD2 | - | CATSRDFTSERSGELFF | TGTGCCACCAGCAGAGATTTTACTAGCGAGAGGTCCGGGGAGCTGTTTTTT
TRBJ2-3 | TRBV28 | TRBD2 | - | CASSQVAGSTDTQYF | TGTGCCAGCAGTCAGGTAGCGGGGAGCACAGATACGCAGTATTTT
TRBJ2-7 | TRBV2 | - | - | CASRGTFLTYEQYF | TGTGCCAGCAGAGGGACTTTCCTCACCTACGAGCAGTACTTC
TRBJ2-1 | TRBV7-2 | - | - | CASSPLLREGFNEQFF | TGTGCCAGCAGCCCCCTACTGAGGGAAGGCTTCAATGAGCAGTTCTTC
TRBJ1-5 | TRBV4-1 | TRBD1 | - | CASSQTGDNQPQHF | TGCGCCAGCAGCCAGACAGGGGATAATCAGCCCCAGCATTTT
TRBJ2-5 | TRBV19 | - | - | CASSKRAGETQYF | TGTGCCAGTAGTAAGAGGGCTGGAGAGACCCAGTACTTC
TRBJ2-2 | TRBV6-5 | TRBD2 | - | CASSYTSGVTGELFF | TGTGCCAGCAGTTACACTAGCGGCGTCACCGGGGAGCTGTTTTTT
TRBJ2-7 | TRBV7-9 | TRBD1 | once | CASSSLKGANSGQYF | TGTGCCAGCAGCTCTCTAAAGGGGGCTAATTCGGGGCAGTACTTC
TRBJ2-3 | TRBV7-3 | TRBD1 | - | CASARLGTGGGDTQYF | TGTGCCAGCGCCCGTTTAGGGACAGGGGGTGGGGATACGCAGTATTTT
TRBJ1-2 | TRBV4-2 | - | - | CASSQVRGDHYGYTF | TGTGCCAGCAGCCAAGTAAGGGGCGACCACTATGGCTACACCTTC
TRBJ2-3 | TRBV4-3 | - | - | CASSQEALQPAGYTDTQYF | TGCGCCAGCAGCCAAGAGGCCCTACAGCCAGCAGGCTACACAGATACGCAGTATTTT
TRBJ2-3 | TRBV19 | TRBD2 | - | CASSTGTSGRSTDTQYF | TGTGCCAGTAGTACTGGGACTAGCGGGAGGAGCACAGATACGCAGTATTTT
TRBJ1-4 | TRBV30 | TRBD1 | - | CALQSRDRKNEKLFF | TGTGCCTTACAAAGCCGGGACAGGAAGAATGAAAAACTGTTTTTT
TRBJ2-2 | TRBV2 | TRBD2 | - | CASLADANTGELFF | TGTGCCAGTCTAGCGGATGCGAACACCGGGGAGCTGTTTTTT
TRBJ1-1 | TRBV6-5 | - | once | CASSYKRQSTGTEAFF | TGTGCCAGCAGTTACAAAAGACAGTCTACGGGCACTGAAGCTTTCTTT
TRBJ2-4 | TRBV28 | TRBD1 | - | CASRGGGLQNIQYF | TGTGCCAGCAGAGGGGGCGGATTGCAAAACATTCAGTACTTC
TRBJ2-3 | TRBV6-4 | - | - | CASREDSITDTQYF | TGTGCCAGCAGAGAGGACAGCATAACAGATACGCAGTATTTT
TRBJ1-6 | TRBV30 | - | - | CAWSGRGAYNSPLHF | TGTGCCTGGAGTGGTCGGGGTGCCTATAATTCACCCCTCCACTTT
TRBJ2-3 | TRBV7-3 | TRBD2 | - | CASSLAGGRAADTQYF | TGTGCCAGCAGCTTGGCGGGCGGGAGGGCTGCAGATACGCAGTATTTT
TRBJ2-1 | TRBV18 | - | - | CASSPPLAGSSYNEQFF | TGTGCCAGCTCACCACCCCTCGCGGGGAGCTCCTACAATGAGCAGTTCTTC
TRBJ1-1 | TRBV7-2 | - | - | CASSLVGVGLTEAFF | TGTGCCAGCAGCTTAGTGGGTGTCGGACTTACTGAAGCTTTCTTT
TRBJ2-7 | TRBV7-3 | - | - | CASSLNGGTYYEQYF | TGTGCCAGCAGCTTAAATGGGGGGACCTACTACGAGCAGTACTTC
TRBJ1-2 | TRBV7-2 | TRBD1 | - | CASSPPGTGHLYGYTF | TGTGCCAGCAGCCCCCCCGGGACAGGACACCTCTATGGCTACACCTTC
TRBJ2-3 | TRBV28 | TRBD1 | - | CASSSPGQGGGTDTQYF | TGTGCCAGCAGCTCCCCGGGACAGGGCGGGGGCACAGATACGCAGTATTTT
TRBJ2-3 | TRBV6-1 | TRBD2 | - | CASRRLADTDTQYF | TGTGCCAGCAGGAGACTAGCAGACACAGATACGCAGTATTTT